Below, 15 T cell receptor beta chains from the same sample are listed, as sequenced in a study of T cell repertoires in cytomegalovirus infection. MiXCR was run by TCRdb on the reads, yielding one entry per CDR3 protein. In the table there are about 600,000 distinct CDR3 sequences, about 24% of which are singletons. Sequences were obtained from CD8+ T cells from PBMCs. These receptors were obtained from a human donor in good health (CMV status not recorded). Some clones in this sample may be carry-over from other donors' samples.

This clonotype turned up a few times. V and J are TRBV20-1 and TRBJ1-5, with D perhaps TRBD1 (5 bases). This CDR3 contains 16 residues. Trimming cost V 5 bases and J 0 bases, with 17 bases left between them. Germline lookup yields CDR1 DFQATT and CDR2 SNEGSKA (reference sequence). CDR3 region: CSAAHYGTSSNQPQHF. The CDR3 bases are TGCAGTGCTGCTCATTACGGGACTAGTAGCAATCAGCCCCAGCATTTT.

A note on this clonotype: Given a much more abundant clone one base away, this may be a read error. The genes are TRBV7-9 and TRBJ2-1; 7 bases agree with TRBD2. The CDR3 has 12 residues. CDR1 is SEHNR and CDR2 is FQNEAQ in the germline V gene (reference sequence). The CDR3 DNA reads TGTGCCGGCAGCGGGGACTACAATGAGCAGTTCTTC. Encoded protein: CAGSGDYNEQFF.

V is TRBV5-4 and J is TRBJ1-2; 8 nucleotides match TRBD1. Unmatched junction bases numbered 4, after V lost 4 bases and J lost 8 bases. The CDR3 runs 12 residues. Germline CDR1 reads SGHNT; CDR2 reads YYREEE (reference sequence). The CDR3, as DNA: TGTGCCAGCAGCACAGACAGGGGAGGCTACACCTTC. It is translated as CASSTDRGGYTF.

Written as DNA, the CDR3 is TGTGCCAGCAGCTTAGGTTCTAGGGGTGAAGCTTTCTTT. Residues: CASSLGSRGEAFF. V gene TRBV7-9 combines with J gene TRBJ1-1; the D gene is possibly TRBD1 (5 bases). Germline CDR1 SEHNR, CDR2 FQNEAQ (reference sequence). The length of the CDR3 is 13 residues. Trimming pared 1 base from V and 7 bases from J, leaving 10 bases between.

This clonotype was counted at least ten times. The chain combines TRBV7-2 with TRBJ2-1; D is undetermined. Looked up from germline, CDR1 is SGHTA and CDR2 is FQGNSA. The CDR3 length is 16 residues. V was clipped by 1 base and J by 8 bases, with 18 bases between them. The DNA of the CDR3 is TGTGCCAGCAGCTTAGGGACGGCGTCGGTCATCTATGAGCAGTTCTTC. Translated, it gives CASSLGTASVIYEQFF. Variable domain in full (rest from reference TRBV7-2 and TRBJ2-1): GAGVSQSPSNKVTEKGKDVELRCDPISGHTALYWYRQSLGQGLEFLIYFQGNSAPDKSGLPSDRFSAERTGGSVSTLTIQRTQQEDSAVYLCASSLGTASVIYEQFFGPGTRLTVL.

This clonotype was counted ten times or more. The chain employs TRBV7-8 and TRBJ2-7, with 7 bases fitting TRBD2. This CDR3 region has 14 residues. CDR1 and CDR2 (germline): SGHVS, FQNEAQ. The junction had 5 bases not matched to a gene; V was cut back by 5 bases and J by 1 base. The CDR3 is CASSPEGGSYEQYF. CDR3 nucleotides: TGTGCCAGCAGCCCCGAGGGAGGGTCCTACGAGCAGTACTTC.

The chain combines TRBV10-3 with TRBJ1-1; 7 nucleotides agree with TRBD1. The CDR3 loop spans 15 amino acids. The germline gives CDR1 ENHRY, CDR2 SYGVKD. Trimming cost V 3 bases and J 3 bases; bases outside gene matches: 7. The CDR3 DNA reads TGTGCCATCAGTGACCCGGGACAGAATTACACTGAAGCTTTCTTT. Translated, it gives CAISDPGQNYTEAFF.

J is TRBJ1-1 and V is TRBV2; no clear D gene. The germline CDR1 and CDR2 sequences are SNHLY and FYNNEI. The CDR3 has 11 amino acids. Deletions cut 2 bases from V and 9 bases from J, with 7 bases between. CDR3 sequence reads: CASSERRQAFF. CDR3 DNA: TGTGCCAGCAGTGAACGGCGGCAAGCTTTCTTT.

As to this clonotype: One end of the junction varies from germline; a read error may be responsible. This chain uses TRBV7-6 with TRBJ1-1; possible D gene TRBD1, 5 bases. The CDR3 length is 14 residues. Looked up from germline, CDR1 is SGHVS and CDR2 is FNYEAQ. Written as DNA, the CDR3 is TGTACCAGCAGCTTAGATGGGGGGAACACTGAAGCTTTCTTT. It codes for CTSSLDGGNTEAFF.

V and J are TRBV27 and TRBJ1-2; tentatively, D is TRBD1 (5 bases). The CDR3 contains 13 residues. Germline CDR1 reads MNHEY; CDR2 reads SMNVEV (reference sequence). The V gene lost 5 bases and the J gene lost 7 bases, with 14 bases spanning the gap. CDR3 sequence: CASSAGTVGGYTF. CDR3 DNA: TGTGCCAGCAGTGCCGGGACGGTCGGTGGCTACACCTTC.

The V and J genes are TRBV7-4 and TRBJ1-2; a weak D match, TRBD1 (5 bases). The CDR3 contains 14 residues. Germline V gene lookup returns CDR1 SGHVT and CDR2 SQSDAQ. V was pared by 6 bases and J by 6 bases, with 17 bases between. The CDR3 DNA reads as TGTGCCAGCAGTCGGAATGGGGGAAGGGATGGCTACACCTTC. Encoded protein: CASSRNGGRDGYTF.

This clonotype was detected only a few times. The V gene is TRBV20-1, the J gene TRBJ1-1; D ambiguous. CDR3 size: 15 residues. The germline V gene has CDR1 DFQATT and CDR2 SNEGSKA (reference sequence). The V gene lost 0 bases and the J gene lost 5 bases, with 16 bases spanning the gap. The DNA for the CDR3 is TGCAGTGCTAGAGATGGCGACAAAATAGAGACTGAAGCTTTCTTT. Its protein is CSARDGDKIETEAFF.

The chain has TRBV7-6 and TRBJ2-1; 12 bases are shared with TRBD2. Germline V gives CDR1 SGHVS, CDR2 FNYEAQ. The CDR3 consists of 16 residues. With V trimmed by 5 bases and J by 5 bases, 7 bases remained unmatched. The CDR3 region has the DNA TGTGCCAGCAGCGCCCTAGCGGGGGGGCCCAACAATGAGCAGTTCTTC. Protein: CASSALAGGPNNEQFF.

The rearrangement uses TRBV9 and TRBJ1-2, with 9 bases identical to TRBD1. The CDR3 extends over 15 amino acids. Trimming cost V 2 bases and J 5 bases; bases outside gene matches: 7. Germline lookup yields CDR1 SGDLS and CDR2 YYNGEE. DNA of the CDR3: TGTGCCAGCAGCGTTGAGATGGACAGGGGATATGGCTACACCTTC. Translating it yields CASSVEMDRGYGYTF.

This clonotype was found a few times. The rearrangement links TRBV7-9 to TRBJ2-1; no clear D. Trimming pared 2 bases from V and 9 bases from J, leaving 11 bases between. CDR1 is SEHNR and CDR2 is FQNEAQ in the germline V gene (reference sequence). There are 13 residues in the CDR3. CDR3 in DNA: TGTGCCAGCAGCTTATCCGGGTTGCTTGAGCAGTTCTTC. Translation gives CASSLSGLLEQFF.